This T cell receptor (beta chain) was identified during a study of vaccination effects on CD4 cells after COVID-19. Study information: Either the BNT162b2 or mRNA-1273 vaccine was given to participants in two doses.

Broader study findings: Cross-reactivity toward common cold coronaviruses was confined to only 1 of 255 vaccine-induced clones in healthy vaccinees.

Regarding this clone: Its antigen is currently unknown.

Libraries were prepared by immunoSEQ multiplex PCR; TCRdb keeps only in-frame clonotypes and omits some of them. The table lists about 31,000 clones, about 63% of them singletons. Viral peptide pools were used in the ViraFEST assay to expand antigen-specific CD4+ T cells, and sequencing came afterward. It was after more than nine days of culture that CD4+ T cells were isolated. Supplemented with about 10 IU/ml IL-2 and 10 ug/ml peptides, around 2 million PBMC per well were kept in culture. IL-2 medium supplanted half the medium on days 3 and 7. Trimming pared 8 bases from V and 5 bases from J, leaving 15 bases between. From germline, CDR1 is SEHNR and CDR2 FQNEAQ (reference sequence). This CDR3 has 14 residues.

The source was CD4+ T cells from PBMCs cultured with HCoV-229E spike peptides, collected before COVID-19 vaccination. The chain joins TRBV7-9 to TRBJ2-2; tentative D call: TRBD2 (6 bases). The TCR comes from a human donor who received a COVID-19 vaccine. CDR3 residues: CASLPGRKTGELFF. Here the CDR3 DNA reads TGTGCCAGCCTCCCAGGGAGGAAGACCGGGGAGCTGTTTTTT.